Following are 20 T cell receptor beta chains from one sample sequenced in a study of HIV-infected patients and healthy controls. TCRdb redid the calling of the 5' RACE reads with MiXCR, one entry per CDR3 protein. Seen here are roughly 20,000 distinct CDR3 sequences, roughly 15% observed once, and the top ten hold approximately 24%. Sequenced sample: CD8+ T cells from blood. The receptors were sampled from a human donor in good health.

This clonotype is deemed medium-sized. The rearrangement uses TRBV7-2 and TRBJ2-3; TRBD2 matches 12 bases. The CDR3 totals 15 residues. Germline trimming cut 2 bases from V and 6 bases from J; bases unmatched to any gene: 3. The germline CDR1 and CDR2 sequences are SGHTA and FQGNSA. The CDR3 bases are TGTGCCAGCAGCTTAATCCTAGCGGGGGGGGATACGCAGTATTTT. Translation gives CASSLILAGGDTQYF. The entire variable domain, with the rest obtained from reference TRBV7-2 and TRBJ2-3, is as follows: GAGVSQSPSNKVTEKGKDVELRCDPISGHTALYWYRQSLGQGLEFLIYFQGNSAPDKSGLPSDRFSAERTGGSVSTLTIQRTQQEDSAVYLCASSLILAGGDTQYFGPGTRLTVL.

The V call is TRBV6-1, the J call TRBJ1-1; perhaps TRBD1 as D (5 bases). Trimming pared 3 bases from V and 4 bases from J, leaving 12 bases between. Germline CDR1 is MNHNS and CDR2 is SASEGT. The CDR3 contains 14 residues. Written as DNA, the CDR3 is TGTGCCAGCAGTGAGTATCAGGGTGTCACTGAAGCTTTCTTT. Protein: CASSEYQGVTEAFF.

There are a few counts of this clonotype. The rearrangement joins TRBV27 to TRBJ2-3; 13 bases line up with TRBD2. The V gene's germline CDR1 is MNHEY and CDR2 SMNVEV (reference sequence). V dropped 6 bases and J dropped 0; count of bases not matched to a gene: 3. The CDR3 has 16 residues. The CDR3 DNA reads as TGTGCCAGCAGGATGACTAGCGGGAGGAGCACAGATACGCAGTATTTT. Protein sequence: CASRMTSGRSTDTQYF.

The V and J genes are TRBV27 and TRBJ2-1; D unresolved. The V gene's germline CDR1 is MNHEY and CDR2 SMNVEV (reference sequence). CDR3 length: 13 residues. V lost 8 bases and J lost 4, with 12 bases in between. CDR3 residues: CASVAGPYNEQFF. For the CDR3, the DNA is TGTGCCAGCGTCGCCGGCCCATACAATGAGCAGTTCTTC.

The sample holds many counts of this clonotype. J is TRBJ2-5 and V is TRBV20-1; the match to TRBD1 covers 8 bases. The CDR3 totals 14 residues. V lost 2 bases to trimming and J lost 4 bases; unmatched junction nucleotides: 6. Germline values: CDR1 DFQATT, CDR2 SNEGSKA (reference sequence). CDR3 DNA sequence: TGCAGTGCTAGAATAGGACAGGGAACAGAGACCCAGTACTTC. This codes for CSARIGQGTETQYF.

This clonotype showed up just a few times. The rearrangement joins TRBV7-9 to TRBJ2-3; D remains ambiguous. The ends were cut back, 5 bases at V and 1 base at J, with 7 bases in the middle. Germline V CDR1 and CDR2: SEHNR, FQNEAQ (reference sequence). The CDR3 is made up of 13 amino acids. This chain's CDR3 is CASSPQGTDTQYF. CDR3 DNA: TGTGCCAGCAGCCCCCAGGGCACAGATACGCAGTATTTT.

This clonotype was seen at least ten times. The V call is TRBV25-1, the J call TRBJ1-2; D is possibly TRBD1 (6 bases). Germline V gene sequence: CDR1 MGHDK, CDR2 SYGVNS. Trimming left V 4 bases short and J 6 bases short, with 15 bases between. The CDR3 extends over 14 amino acids. The CDR3 here is CASSGEQGTHGYTF. The CDR3 coding sequence is TGTGCCAGCAGTGGCGAACAGGGTACTCATGGCTACACCTTC.

There are many counts of this clonotype. The chain links TRBV7-2 to TRBJ1-2; 8 bases agree with TRBD1. CDR1 and CDR2 (germline): SGHTA, FQGNSA. J was trimmed by 2 bases and V by 7 bases; bases with no gene match: 12. The CDR3 runs to 16 residues. CDR3: CASTPISTGENYGYTF. CDR3 coding DNA: TGTGCCAGCACCCCAATTTCGACAGGGGAGAACTATGGCTACACCTTC.

This clonotype appeared many times. The chain combines TRBV12-3 or TRBV12-4 with TRBJ2-1, with 13 positions matching TRBD2. V shed 7 bases and J 4 bases; nucleotides not matched to a gene: 13. There are 18 residues in the CDR3. CDR3 protein: CASTISRTSGSRYNEQFF. In DNA form, the CDR3 reads TGTGCCAGCACCATCTCTAGGACTAGCGGGAGTCGGTACAATGAGCAGTTCTTC.

In its sample, this clonotype was seen many times. The rearrangement joins TRBV6-6 to TRBJ2-3; D perhaps matches TRBD2 (6 bases). The V gene's germline CDR1 is MNHNY and CDR2 SVGAGI (reference sequence). The CDR3 extends over 16 amino acids. V was shortened by 4 bases and J by 6 bases, with 20 bases between the two germline ends. As DNA, the CDR3 is TGTGCCAGCAGTTCCCCCTGGGGGGAAAGAGCCGATACGCAGTATTTT. Residues: CASSSPWGERADTQYF.

This clonotype has a count of ten or more. The gene calls are TRBV29-1 and TRBJ1-1; D is unclear. The V end was cut by 7 bases, the J end by 2 bases, with 5 bases between. Germline V gene sequence: CDR1 SQVTM, CDR2 ANQGSEA. This CDR3 has 10 residues. DNA of the CDR3: TGCAGCGACTCAAACACTGAAGCTTTCTTT. Protein product: CSDSNTEAFF. The variable domain in full, completed from reference TRBV29-1 and TRBJ1-1, reads SAVISQKPSRDICQRGTSLTIQCQVDSQVTMMFWYRQQPGQSLTLIATANQGSEATYESGFVIDKFPISRPNLTFSTLTVSNMSPEDSSIYLCSDSNTEAFFGQGTRLTVV.

This clonotype occurred many times. This chain uses TRBV2 with TRBJ2-7; 7 positions agree with TRBD1. V lost 8 bases, J lost 5 bases, and 9 bases stayed unmatched. This CDR3 is 13 amino acids long. The germline V gene encodes CDR1 SNHLY and CDR2 FYNNEI. Here the CDR3 DNA reads TGTGCCAGCCTCAAGACAGGGTTGGACGAGCAGTACTTC. Translating it yields CASLKTGLDEQYF.

The chain uses TRBV5-4 and TRBJ2-3; D call uncertain. The V end lost 4 bases, the J end lost 6 bases, and 6 bases lay between the germline ends. The CDR3 sequence is 11 residues long. Germline V gene lookup returns CDR1 SGHNT and CDR2 YYREEE (reference sequence). CDR3 residues: CASSRSDTQYF. CDR3 in DNA: TGTGCCAGCAGCCGATCTGATACGCAGTATTTT.

The rearrangement links TRBV4-3 to TRBJ2-7, with 10 bases fitting TRBD2. Trimming took 0 bases from V and 3 from J; bases not matched to a gene: 11. The CDR3 is made up of 18 amino acids. The V gene's germline CDR1 is LGHNA and CDR2 YSLEER. The CDR3 coding sequence is TGCGCCAGCAGCCAAGATGTCAGCGGGAGGGCCTATGTCTACGAGCAGTACTTC. Translation: CASSQDVSGRAYVYEQYF.

This clonotype was seen ten or more times. The chain joins TRBV20-1 to TRBJ2-1; 10 bases align to TRBD1. CDR1 is DFQATT, CDR2 SNEGSKA, per germline (reference sequence). The V segment lost 6 bases and the J segment 6 bases; nucleotides outside the gene matches: 8. CDR3 length: 14 amino acids. Written as DNA, the CDR3 is TGCAGTGCAACCGGGACAGGGGATTTCAATGAGCAGTTCTTC. This codes for CSATGTGDFNEQFF.

This clonotype was detected ten times or more. This chain uses TRBV4-1 with TRBJ2-1; the D is unclear. CDR1 and CDR2 (germline): MGHRA, YSYEKL. There are 15 residues in the CDR3. V was clipped by 0 bases and J by 0 bases, with 6 bases between them. The CDR3 reads CASSQEHYSYNEQFF. DNA for the CDR3: TGCGCCAGCAGCCAAGAACACTACTCCTACAATGAGCAGTTCTTC.

A few counts support this clonotype. The chain joins TRBV9 to TRBJ2-7; a weak D match, TRBD2 (6 bases). The CDR3 totals 15 residues. V lost 0 bases and J 3 bases, leaving 13 bases between the germline ends. Germline V CDR1 and CDR2: SGDLS, YYNGEE. CDR3 sequence reads: CASSVGSGSVYEQYF. The CDR3 DNA sequence: TGTGCCAGCAGCGTAGGTAGCGGCAGCGTCTACGAGCAGTACTTC.

This clonotype was observed many times. This chain uses TRBV7-2 with TRBJ2-3; D unclear. CDR1 SGHTA and CDR2 FQGNSA come from the germline V gene. This CDR3 comprises 13 residues. Between the trimmed V and J ends, which lost 1 base and 6 bases, there was a span of 8 bases. CDR3 sequence: CASSLVGRDTQYF. The CDR3 nucleotides read TGTGCCAGCAGCTTAGTAGGTCGGGATACGCAGTATTTT.

This clonotype was seen at least ten times. The chain employs TRBV20-1 and TRBJ2-5, with 9 positions matching TRBD2. This CDR3 is 14 amino acids long. Germline CDR1 is DFQATT and CDR2 is SNEGSKA (reference sequence). Trimming took 3 bases from V and 4 from J; bases not matched to a gene: 6. In DNA form, the CDR3 reads TGCAGTGCTAGTTTATCTAGCGGGGTAGAGACCCAGTACTTC. Translated: CSASLSSGVETQYF.

This clonotype was counted ten times or more. The CDR3 sequence is CASGHEQFF. DNA for the CDR3: TGTGCCAGCGGGCATGAGCAGTTCTTC. V gene TRBV2 combines with J gene TRBJ2-1; D gene ambiguous. Germline V gene sequence: CDR1 SNHLY, CDR2 FYNNEI. The CDR3 runs 9 residues. V was cut by 8 bases and J by 8 bases, with 4 bases left in between.